These T cell receptor beta chains were read from a single sample in a study of CD8 T cells in Susac syndrome. TCRdb analysed the immunoSEQ multiplex PCR reads with MiXCR anew, one entry per CDR3 protein. The sample gives about 120,000 distinct CDR3 sequences, just under 95% of which show up once; around 0.12% is in the top ten. The sample consisted of CD8+ T cells from PBMCs. These receptors were taken from a human donor in good health. Both conserved end residues are part of each CDR3. The order of the fields is D gene, clone size, J gene, V gene, CDR3 protein, CDR3 DNA. A D gene is named only where the DNA matches it firmly. Clone size is shown for a subset of rows, as once, few, many or a class of expanded clone.

NA NA TRBJ1-5 TRBV27 CASSTGRGWHF TGTGCCAGCAGTACGGGGCGGGGTTGGCATTTT
NA NA TRBJ1-5 TRBV7-6 CASSLSPTGEPQHF TGTGCCAGCAGCTTATCCCCAACCGGAGAGCCCCAGCATTTT
NA NA TRBJ2-7 TRBV5-4 CASSLGSSSTLEQYF TGTGCCAGCAGCTTGGGCAGCTCGTCTACCCTCGAGCAGTACTTC
TRBD2 once TRBJ2-7 TRBV5-1 CASSGTSGPGSYEQYF TGCGCCAGCAGCGGTACTAGCGGGCCGGGCTCCTACGAGCAGTACTTC
NA NA TRBJ1-4 TRBV9 CASSPASRGKLFF TGTGCCAGCAGCCCCGCCTCCCGTGGAAAACTGTTTTTT
NA NA TRBJ2-7 TRBV5-1 CASRGYREEQYF TGCGCCAGCAGGGGTTACAGGGAAGAGCAGTACTTC
TRBD1 NA TRBJ2-1 TRBV5-1 CASSLPGTGGYNEQFF TGCGCCAGCAGCTTGCCTGGGACAGGGGGGTACAATGAGCAGTTCTTC
NA NA TRBJ2-2 TRBV7-9 CASSLPGSGELFF TGTGCCAGCAGCTTGCCGGGATCGGGGGAGCTGTTTTTT
NA NA TRBJ2-7 TRBV7-2 CASSLGGSDYEQYF TGTGCCAGCAGCTTAGGCGGCAGTGACTACGAGCAGTACTTC
NA NA TRBJ1-3 TRBV5-1 CASSLNPTQTGNTIYF TGCGCCAGCAGCCTAAATCCGACTCAGACCGGAAACACCATATATTTT
TRBD2 NA TRBJ2-2 TRBV7-2 CASSGLAGITGELFF TGTGCCAGCAGCGGACTAGCGGGAATAACCGGGGAGCTGTTTTTT
TRBD1 NA TRBJ1-5 TRBV27 CASRSLTGGYSNQPQHF TGTGCCAGCCGCTCCCTAACAGGGGGCTATAGCAATCAGCCCCAGCATTTT
TRBD1 NA TRBJ2-3 TRBV12-3/TRBV12-4 CASSLWAGGTDTQYF TGTGCCAGCAGTTTATGGGCAGGGGGTACAGATACGCAGTATTTT
TRBD2 NA TRBJ2-3 TRBV7-3 CASSSTSGTSTDTQYF TGTGCCAGCAGCTCGACTAGCGGCACTAGCACAGATACGCAGTATTTT
TRBD1 NA TRBJ2-1 TRBV20-1 CSALGQTYNEQFF TGCAGTGCGCTGGGACAGACTTACAATGAGCAGTTCTTC
NA few TRBJ2-7 TRBV2 CASSENSYEQYF TGTGCCAGCAGTGAAAACTCCTACGAGCAGTACTTC
TRBD2 NA TRBJ2-7 TRBV5-4 CASSRRAGGPYEQYF TGTGCCAGCAGCCGGAGGGCGGGGGGCCCCTACGAGCAGTACTTC
NA once TRBJ2-3 TRBV29-1 CSVRTATYTDTQYF TGCAGCGTGCGGACAGCCACGTACACAGATACGCAGTATTTT
TRBD2 once TRBJ2-1 TRBV6-2/TRBV6-3 CASSGTSPNEQFF TGTGCCAGCAGTGGGACTAGCCCCAATGAGCAGTTCTTC
NA NA TRBJ2-3 TRBV2 CARQEPLTDTQYF TGTGCCAGACAGGAGCCGCTCACAGATACGCAGTATTTT
NA once TRBJ1-5 TRBV20-1 CSAPPASNQPQHF TGCAGTGCTCCCCCCGCTAGCAATCAGCCCCAGCATTTT
TRBD2 NA TRBJ2-7 TRBV6-1 CASSSGTSGSISEQYF TGTGCCAGCAGCTCCGGGACTAGCGGGAGTATAAGCGAGCAGTACTTC
NA NA TRBJ2-1 TRBV4-3 CASSQDPRSEQFF TGCGCCAGCAGCCAAGATCCACGGAGTGAGCAGTTCTTC
NA NA TRBJ1-2 TRBV3-1 CASSQDGGQSYGYTF TGTGCCAGCAGCCAAGACGGGGGCCAGAGCTATGGCTACACCTTC
NA NA TRBJ1-1 TRBV7-2 CASSLDRRADTEAFF TGTGCCAGCAGCTTAGATCGCAGGGCAGACACTGAAGCTTTCTTT
NA NA TRBJ2-5 TRBV20-1 CSARDSGPQYF TGCAGTGCTAGAGATAGCGGCCCCCAGTACTTC
NA NA TRBJ2-5 TRBV2 CASEEGGREETQYF TGTGCCAGCGAGGAGGGGGGGAGAGAAGAGACCCAGTACTTC
NA NA TRBJ1-2 TRBV6-6 CASSRGPTYGYTF TGTGCCAGCAGCCGCGGTCCCACCTATGGCTACACCTTC
TRBD2 NA TRBJ2-7 TRBV20-1 CSASTGGTTVYEQYF TGCAGTGCCAGTACGGGGGGGACTACAGTTTACGAGCAGTACTTC
NA NA TRBJ2-6 TRBV20-1 CSAREAGPSGANVLTF TGCAGTGCTAGAGAGGCAGGGCCGAGCGGGGCCAACGTCCTGACTTTC
TRBD2 NA TRBJ2-5 TRBV3-1 CASSPLTSGVTETQYF TGTGCCAGCAGCCCTCTGACTAGCGGGGTTACGGAGACCCAGTACTTC
NA NA TRBJ2-7 TRBV6-1 CASSEVSEHEQYF TGTGCCAGCAGTGAAGTATCAGAGCATGAGCAGTACTTC
NA NA TRBJ1-4 TRBV20-1 CSARDLGRKLFF TGCAGTGCTAGAGATCTTGGCAGAAAACTGTTTTTT
NA NA TRBJ2-7 TRBV30 CAWSDSYEQYF TGTGCCTGGAGCGACTCCTACGAGCAGTACTTC
NA NA TRBJ2-7 TRBV3-1 CASKQGTGGYEQYF TGTGCCAGCAAACAGGGCACCGGGGGCTACGAGCAGTACTTC
TRBD1 NA TRBJ2-2 TRBV20-1 CSASGTGNAGELFF TGCAGTGCTAGTGGGACAGGGAACGCCGGGGAGCTGTTTTTT
NA NA TRBJ1-6 TRBV3-1 CASSQDGRNGSPLHF TGTGCCAGCAGCCAAGATGGCAGGAACGGTTCACCCCTCCACTTT
NA NA TRBJ1-2 TRBV28 CATFGEGYTF TGTGCAACCTTTGGGGAAGGCTACACCTTC
NA few TRBJ2-7 TRBV29-1 CSVGEAYEQYF TGCAGCGTTGGCGAGGCCTACGAGCAGTACTTC
NA NA TRBJ1-1 TRBV7-2 CASSLDKNTEAFF TGTGCCAGCAGCTTGGACAAGAACACTGAAGCTTTCTTT
TRBD2 once TRBJ2-1 TRBV5-4 CASSLVLAGNYNEQFF TGTGCCAGCAGCTTGGTCCTAGCGGGGAATTACAATGAGCAGTTCTTC
NA NA TRBJ1-2 TRBV21-1 CASSKNDIGEYGYTF TGTGCCAGCAGCAAAAACGACATCGGGGAATATGGCTACACCTTC
NA NA TRBJ2-3 TRBV7-2 CASSLRKGTQYF TGTGCCAGCAGCTTAAGAAAAGGGACACAGTATTTT
NA NA TRBJ2-3 TRBV9 CASSVAGISTDTQYF TGTGCCAGCAGCGTAGCGGGGATCAGCACAGATACGCAGTATTTT
NA few TRBJ2-3 TRBV5-4 CASSPRDTDTQYF TGTGCCAGCAGCCCTCGGGACACAGATACGCAGTATTTT
NA NA TRBJ1-4 TRBV7-2 CASSLTGGREKLFF TGTGCCAGCAGCTTAACCGGAGGCAGAGAAAAACTGTTTTTT
TRBD2 NA TRBJ2-3 TRBV5-1 CASSLVASGDTDTQYF TGCGCCAGCAGCTTGGTTGCCAGCGGGGACACAGATACGCAGTATTTT
TRBD2 NA TRBJ2-3 TRBV9 CASSVPAGGGDTQYF TGTGCCAGCAGCGTGCCAGCGGGGGGGGGAGATACGCAGTATTTT
NA NA TRBJ1-6 TRBV7-2 CASSLVTGSSYNSPLHF TGTGCCAGCAGCTTAGTTACAGGGAGCTCCTATAATTCACCCCTCCACTTT
NA NA TRBJ1-1 TRBV6-5 CASSSPGTEAFF TGTGCCAGCAGCTCCCCAGGGACTGAAGCTTTCTTT
NA once TRBJ1-1 TRBV10-3 CAISEARGLGTEAFF TGTGCCATCAGTGAAGCCCGGGGGCTTGGCACTGAAGCTTTCTTT
NA NA TRBJ2-1 TRBV11-1 CASSLEGNYNEQFF TGTGCCAGCAGCTTAGAGGGGAACTACAATGAGCAGTTCTTC
NA NA TRBJ2-5 TRBV6-5 CASSYEQGRGQETQYF TGTGCCAGCAGTTACGAACAAGGCAGGGGACAAGAGACCCAGTACTTC